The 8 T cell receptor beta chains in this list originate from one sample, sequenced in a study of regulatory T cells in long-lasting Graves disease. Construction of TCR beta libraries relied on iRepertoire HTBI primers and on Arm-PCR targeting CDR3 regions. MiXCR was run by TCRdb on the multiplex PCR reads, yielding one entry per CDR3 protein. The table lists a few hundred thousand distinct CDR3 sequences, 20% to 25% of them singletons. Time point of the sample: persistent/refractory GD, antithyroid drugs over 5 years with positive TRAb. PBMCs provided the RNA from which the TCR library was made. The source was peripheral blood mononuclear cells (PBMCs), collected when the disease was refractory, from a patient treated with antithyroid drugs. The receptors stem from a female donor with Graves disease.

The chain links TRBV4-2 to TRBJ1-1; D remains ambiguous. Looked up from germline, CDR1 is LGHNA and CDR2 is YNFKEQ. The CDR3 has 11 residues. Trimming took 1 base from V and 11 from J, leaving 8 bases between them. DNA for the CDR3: TGTGCCAGCAGCCAAGGAGAAGGTGCTTTCTTT. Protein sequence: CASSQGEGAFF.

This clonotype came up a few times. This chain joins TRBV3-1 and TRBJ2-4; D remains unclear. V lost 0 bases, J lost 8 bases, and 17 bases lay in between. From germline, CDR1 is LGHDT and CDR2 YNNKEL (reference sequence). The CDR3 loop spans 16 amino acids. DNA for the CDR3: TGTGCCAGCAGCCAAGATGATTACACCCACCGGGACATTCAGTACTTC. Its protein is CASSQDDYTHRDIQYF.

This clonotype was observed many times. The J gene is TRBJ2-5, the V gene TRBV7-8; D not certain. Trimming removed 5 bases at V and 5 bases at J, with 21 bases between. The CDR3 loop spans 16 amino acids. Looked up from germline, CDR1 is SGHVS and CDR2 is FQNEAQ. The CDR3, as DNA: TGTGCCAGCAGCCCACATGAGACCATGTTGTTGGAGACCCAGTACTTC. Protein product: CASSPHETMLLETQYF.

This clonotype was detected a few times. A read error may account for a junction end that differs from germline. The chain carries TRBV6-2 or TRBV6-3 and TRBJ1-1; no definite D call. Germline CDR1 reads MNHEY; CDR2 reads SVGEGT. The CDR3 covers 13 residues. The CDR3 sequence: CASMVSANTKAFF. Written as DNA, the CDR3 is TGTGCCAGCATGGTGTCGGCGAACACTAAAGCTTTCTTT.

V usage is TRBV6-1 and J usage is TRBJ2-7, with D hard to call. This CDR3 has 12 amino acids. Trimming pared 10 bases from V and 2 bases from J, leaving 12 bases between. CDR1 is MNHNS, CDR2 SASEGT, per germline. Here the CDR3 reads CATYGLPYEQYF. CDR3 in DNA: TGTGCCACCTATGGGCTCCCCTACGAGCAGTACTTC.

The chain's CDR3 is CASSTTGHSKGEQYF. Here the CDR3 DNA reads TGTGCCAGCAGCACTACCGGTCACTCCAAGGGGGAGCAGTACTTC. This sequence joins TRBV6-1 and TRBJ2-7; D may be TRBD1 (5 bases). Germline V gene lookup returns CDR1 MNHNS and CDR2 SASEGT. CDR3 length equals 15 residues. Trimming removed 6 bases at V and 7 bases at J, with 22 bases between.

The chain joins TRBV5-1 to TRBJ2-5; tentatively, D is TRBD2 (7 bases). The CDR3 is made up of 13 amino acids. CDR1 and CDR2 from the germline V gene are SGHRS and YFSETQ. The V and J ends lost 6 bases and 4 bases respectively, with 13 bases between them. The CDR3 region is CASNGGLGETQYF. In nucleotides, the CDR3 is TGCGCCAGCAACGGGGGGCTGGGAGAGACCCAGTACTTC.

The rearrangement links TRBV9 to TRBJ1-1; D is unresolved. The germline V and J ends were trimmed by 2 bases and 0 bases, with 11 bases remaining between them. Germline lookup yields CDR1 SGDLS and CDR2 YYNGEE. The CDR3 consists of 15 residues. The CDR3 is CASSVQPAMNTEAFF. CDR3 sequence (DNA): TGTGCCAGCAGCGTCCAACCCGCCATGAACACTGAAGCTTTCTTT.